This T cell receptor beta chain comes out of a study of T cell repertoires in cytomegalovirus infection (dated 2019 in TCRdb). General notes on the study: Peptide stimulations targeted recently identified HLA-C-restricted CMV epitopes, whose presentation resists viral immunomodulation, together with well-studied HLA-B-restricted epitopes. Donor HLA type was relevant to the analysis, because carriage of CMV infection together with the matching HLA type was indicated by public TCR beta signatures.

Taken from the germline V gene (reference sequence), the CDR1 and CDR2 loops are SEHNR and FQNEAQ. Trimming costs V 5 bases and J 7 bases, and their ends lie 17 bases apart. From the cysteine through the phenylalanine, the CDR3 covers 15 amino acids. Only CDR3 DNA is held: 45 bases, read in frame from base 1. In the paper's terms, the treatment or condition label means: in vitro stimulation with specific CMV peptide epitopes to enrich CMV-specific T cells. This clonotype has just a few counts. There is no known antigen for this receptor. Per-base qualities were not stored, and no clone one base away is much larger. This sample was sequenced with an Illumina HiSeq 1500. TCRdb's own reprocessing of the public reads used fastp at Q25 and MiXCR and kept productive beta chains. Every CDR3 protein is listed once, alongside the most common genes and DNA of its rows. The sample yields tens of thousands of distinct CDR3 sequences; around 18% were counted once. The ten most abundant clones make up about a quarter of the sample.

Here is what the overall study found, with its caveats: In both this cohort and an independent roughly 350-donor cohort, the cumulative frequency of public TCR beta family members distinguished carriers of CMV infection plus the relevant HLA type. In the ex vivo response, HLA-C-restricted CMV-specific TCR beta clonotypes were dominant, and in two of eight donors the single most frequent clonotype came from this HLA-C-restricted group.

The TCR originated in a human donor in good health (CMV status not recorded). Some clones in this sample may be carry-over from other donors' samples. The chain employs TRBV7-9 and TRBJ1-4, with TRBD1 perhaps the D gene, on 6 matching bases. The sequencing here drew on CD8+ T cells from cultured PBMCs, taken from culture after CMV antigen stimulation. The CDR3 sequence is CASSAMEGGGEKLFF. The DNA sequence reads TGTGCCAGCAGCGCAATGGAGGGGGGAGGTGAAAAACTGTTTTTT.